This T cell receptor beta chain comes out of a study of OX40 agonist ivuxolimab in advanced cancers. V shed 2 bases and J shed 3 bases, with 2 bases lying between them. From germline, CDR1 is ENHRY and CDR2 SYGVKD. The CDR3 has 12 residues. Data came from immunoSEQ multiplex PCR; TCRdb stores just in-frame clones and leaves some out. The sample has 50,000 to 55,000 clones, about nine tenths seen once. Here the sequenced sample was CD4+ or CD8+ T cells sorted from blood, taken in a trial of the OX40 agonist ivuxolimab. The clonotype was recovered from an adult with an advanced solid tumor such as melanoma, head and neck, liver or kidney cancer. The chain uses TRBV10-3 and TRBJ1-5; D call uncertain. In DNA form, the CDR3 reads TGTGCCATCAGTGAGGCCAATCAGCCCCAGCATTTT. Translation: CAISEANQPQHF.